This T cell receptor (beta chain) appears in the sequencing data of a study of T-cell memory formation after mild COVID-19. CDR3 length equals 15 residues. The germline CDR1 and CDR2 sequences are MNHEY and SVGAGI. V was pared by 8 bases and J by 8 bases, with 25 bases between. From the 5' RACE reads, TCRdb called clonotypes with MiXCR, one entry per CDR3 protein. The sample consists of approximately 300,000 distinct CDR3 sequences, 15% to 20% of them appearing once. The sequencing input was PBMCs or a T cell subset sorted from them (not recorded which). The origin of this receptor is a young man who had mild COVID-19 (a few samples of this study predate the infection). Cell type and time point are not known. The chain couples TRBV6-5 to TRBJ2-7; D unresolved. This chain's CDR3 is CASARSKWIERKQYF. The DNA for the CDR3 is TGTGCCAGCGCCCGAAGCAAATGGATTGAAAGGAAGCAGTACTTC.